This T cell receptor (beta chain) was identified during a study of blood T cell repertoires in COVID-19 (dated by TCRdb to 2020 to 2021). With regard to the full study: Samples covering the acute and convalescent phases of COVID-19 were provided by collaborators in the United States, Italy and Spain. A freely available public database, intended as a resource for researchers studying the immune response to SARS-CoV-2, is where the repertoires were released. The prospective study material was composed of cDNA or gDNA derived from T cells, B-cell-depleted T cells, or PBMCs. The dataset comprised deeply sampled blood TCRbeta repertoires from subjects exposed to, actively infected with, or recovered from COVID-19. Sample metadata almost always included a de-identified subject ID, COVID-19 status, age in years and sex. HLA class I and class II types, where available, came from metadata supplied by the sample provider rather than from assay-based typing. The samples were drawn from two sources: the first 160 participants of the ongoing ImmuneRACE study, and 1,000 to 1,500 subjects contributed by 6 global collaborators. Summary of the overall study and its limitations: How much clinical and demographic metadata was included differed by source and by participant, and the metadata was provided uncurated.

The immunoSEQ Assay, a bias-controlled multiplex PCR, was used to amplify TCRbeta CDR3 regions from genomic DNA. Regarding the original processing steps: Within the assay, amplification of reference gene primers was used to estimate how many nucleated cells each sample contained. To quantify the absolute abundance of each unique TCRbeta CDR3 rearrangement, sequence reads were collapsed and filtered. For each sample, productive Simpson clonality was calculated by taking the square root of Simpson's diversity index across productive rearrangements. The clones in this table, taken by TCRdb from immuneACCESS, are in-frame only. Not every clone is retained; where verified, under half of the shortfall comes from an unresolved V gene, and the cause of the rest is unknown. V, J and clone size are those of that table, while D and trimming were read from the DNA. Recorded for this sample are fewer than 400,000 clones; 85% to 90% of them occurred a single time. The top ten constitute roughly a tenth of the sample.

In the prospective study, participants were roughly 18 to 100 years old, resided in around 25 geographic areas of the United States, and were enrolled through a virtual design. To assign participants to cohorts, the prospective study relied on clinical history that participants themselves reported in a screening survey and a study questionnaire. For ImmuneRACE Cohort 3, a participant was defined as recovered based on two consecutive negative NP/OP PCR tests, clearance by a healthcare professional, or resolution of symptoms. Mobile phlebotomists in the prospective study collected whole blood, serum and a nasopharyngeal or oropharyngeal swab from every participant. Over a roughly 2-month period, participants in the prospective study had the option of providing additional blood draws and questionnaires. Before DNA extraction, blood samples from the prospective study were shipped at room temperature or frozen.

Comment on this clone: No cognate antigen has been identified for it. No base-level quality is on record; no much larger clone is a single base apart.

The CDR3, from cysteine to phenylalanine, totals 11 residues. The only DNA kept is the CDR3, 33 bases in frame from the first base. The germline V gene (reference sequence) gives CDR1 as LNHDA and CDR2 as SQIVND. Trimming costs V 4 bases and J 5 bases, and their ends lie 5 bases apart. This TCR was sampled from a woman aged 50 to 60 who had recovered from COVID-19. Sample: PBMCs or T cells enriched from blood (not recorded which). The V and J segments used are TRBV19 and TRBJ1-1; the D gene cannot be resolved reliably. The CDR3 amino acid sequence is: CASSTGTEAFF. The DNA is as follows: TGTGCCAGTAGTACGGGGACTGAAGCTTTCTTT.